The T cell receptor (beta chain) described here comes from a study of shared clonotypes between healthy human individuals. In the original processing: Junction-only immunoSEQ sequences carried no quality scores, so filtering differed. Sequenced by immunoSEQ multiplex PCR; TCRdb stores in-frame clones only, minus some. For V, J and clone size, that table is used; D and trimming come from the DNA. This table holds roughly 2,300,000 clones, 85% to 95% found once. V lost 2 bases and J 0 bases, leaving 14 bases between the germline ends. This CDR3 region has 16 residues. Germline-derived CDR1 and CDR2 are MGHDK and SYGVNS.

This sequence joins TRBV25-1 and TRBJ2-7; D might be TRBD1 (5 bases). The clonotype comes from a man aged 18 to 35 in good health. Some clones in this sample may be carry-over from other donors' samples. Sequencing input: naive CD4+ T cells from PBMCs. Subset noted: CD45RA+ positively selected. As DNA, the CDR3 is TGTGCCAGCAGTGAACCTACAAGAACAGGCTCCTACGAGCAGTACTTC. Protein: CASSEPTRTGSYEQYF.